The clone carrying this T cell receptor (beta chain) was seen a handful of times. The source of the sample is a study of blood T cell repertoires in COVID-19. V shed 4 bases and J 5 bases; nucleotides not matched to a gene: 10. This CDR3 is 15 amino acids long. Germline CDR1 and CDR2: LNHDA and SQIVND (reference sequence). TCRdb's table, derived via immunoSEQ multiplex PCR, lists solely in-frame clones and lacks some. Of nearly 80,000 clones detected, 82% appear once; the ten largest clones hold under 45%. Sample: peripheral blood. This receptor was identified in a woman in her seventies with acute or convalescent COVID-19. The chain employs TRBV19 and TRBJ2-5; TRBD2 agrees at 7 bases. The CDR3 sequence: CASSTSSGWGETQYF. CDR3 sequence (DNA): TGTGCCAGTAGTACGTCTAGCGGTTGGGGGGAGACCCAGTACTTC.